This entry describes one T cell receptor (beta chain). The antigen is not known. This entry is derived from a study of shared clonotypes between healthy human individuals. CD45RA-negative memory and CD45RA+ naive subsets were split from the CD4+ cells. The assay was immunoSEQ multiplex PCR, and TCRdb's table has in-frame clones only and misses some. The table shows approximately 2.1 million clones, with about 92% occurring only once. CDR3 length: 14 amino acids. V was cut by 7 bases and J by 0 bases, with 11 bases left in between. The germline V gene encodes CDR1 SGHDT and CDR2 YYEEEE. Notes on the study in general: An expected dependence of interdonor clonotype sharing on sequencing depth was noted.

This clonotype originated in a man aged 18 to 30 in good health. Some clones in this sample may be carry-over from other donors' samples. The chain recombines TRBV5-6 with TRBJ2-1, with a possible D match to TRBD2 (6 bases). The specimen sequenced was naive CD4+ T cells from PBMCs. The subset denotes: CD45RA+ positively selected. CDR3 DNA: TGTGCCAGCGGGGGACTGGACTCCTACAATGAGCAGTTCTTC. Its protein is CASGGLDSYNEQFF. The full variable domain, completed using reference TRBV5-6 and TRBJ2-1, is DAGVTQSPTHLIKTRGQQVTLRCSPKSGHDTVSWYQQALGQGPQFIFQYYEEEERQRGNFPDRFSGHQFPNYSSELNVNALLLGDSALYLCASGGLDSYNEQFFGPGTRLTVL.